This T cell receptor (beta chain) was sequenced in a study of T cells in Graves' hyperthyroidism and ophthalmopathy. Study at large: Blood from the periphery was taken at initial diagnosis, before any treatment.

Amplified regions were TCR beta CDR3 sequences from RNA transcripts. The TCR CDR3 first-round RT-PCR relied on the HTBI primer set. Each CDR3 protein gets one entry after TCRdb re-called the multiplex PCR reads with MiXCR. The table includes 300,000 to 350,000 distinct CDR3 sequences, around 16% detected once. Exclusion criteria comprised uncontrolled infection, other autoimmune disease, pregnancy or lactation. Diagnostic decisions used clinical symptoms, serum thyroxine and TRAb, thyroid ultrasound and orbital computed tomography. Trimming cost V 4 bases and J 1 base, with 12 bases left between them. The CDR3 length is 15 residues.

The chain is built from TRBV12-3 or TRBV12-4 and TRBJ2-3; D is unclear. Sequenced input: blood. The receptor comes from a man aged 25-40 years with Graves' hyperthyroidism. The CDR3 coding sequence is TGTGCCAGCAGTTCATCTCAGAGTCGCACAGATACGCAGTATTTT. This encodes CASSSSQSRTDTQYF.